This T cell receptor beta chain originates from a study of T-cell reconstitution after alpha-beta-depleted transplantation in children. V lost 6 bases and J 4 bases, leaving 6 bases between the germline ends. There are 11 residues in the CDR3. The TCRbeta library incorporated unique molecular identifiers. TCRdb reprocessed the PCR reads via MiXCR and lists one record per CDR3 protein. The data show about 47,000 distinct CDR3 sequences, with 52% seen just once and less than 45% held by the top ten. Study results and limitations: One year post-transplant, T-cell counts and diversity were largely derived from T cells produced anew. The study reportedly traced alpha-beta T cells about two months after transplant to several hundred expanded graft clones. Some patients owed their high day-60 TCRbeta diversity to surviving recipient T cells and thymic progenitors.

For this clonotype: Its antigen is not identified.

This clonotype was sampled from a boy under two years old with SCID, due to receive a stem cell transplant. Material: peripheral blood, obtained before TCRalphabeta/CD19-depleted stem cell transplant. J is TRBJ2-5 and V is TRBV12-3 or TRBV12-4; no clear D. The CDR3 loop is CASSSLETQYF. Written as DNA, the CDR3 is TGTGCCAGCAGCTCCCTAGAGACCCAGTACTTC.